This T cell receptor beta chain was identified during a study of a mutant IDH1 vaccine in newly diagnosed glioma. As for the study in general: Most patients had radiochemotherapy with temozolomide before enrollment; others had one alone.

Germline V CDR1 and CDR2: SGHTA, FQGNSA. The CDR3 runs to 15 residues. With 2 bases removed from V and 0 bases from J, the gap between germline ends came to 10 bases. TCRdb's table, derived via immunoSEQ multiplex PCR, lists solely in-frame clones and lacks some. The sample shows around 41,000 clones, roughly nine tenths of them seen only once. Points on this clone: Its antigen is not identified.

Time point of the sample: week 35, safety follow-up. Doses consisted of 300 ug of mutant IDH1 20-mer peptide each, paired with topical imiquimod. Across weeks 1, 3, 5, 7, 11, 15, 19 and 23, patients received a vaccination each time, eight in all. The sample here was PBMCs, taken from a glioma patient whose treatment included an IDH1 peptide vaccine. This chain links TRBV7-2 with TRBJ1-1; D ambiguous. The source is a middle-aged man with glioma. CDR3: CASSLLPGMNTEAFF. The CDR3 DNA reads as TGTGCCAGCAGCTTACTCCCCGGGATGAACACTGAAGCTTTCTTT.